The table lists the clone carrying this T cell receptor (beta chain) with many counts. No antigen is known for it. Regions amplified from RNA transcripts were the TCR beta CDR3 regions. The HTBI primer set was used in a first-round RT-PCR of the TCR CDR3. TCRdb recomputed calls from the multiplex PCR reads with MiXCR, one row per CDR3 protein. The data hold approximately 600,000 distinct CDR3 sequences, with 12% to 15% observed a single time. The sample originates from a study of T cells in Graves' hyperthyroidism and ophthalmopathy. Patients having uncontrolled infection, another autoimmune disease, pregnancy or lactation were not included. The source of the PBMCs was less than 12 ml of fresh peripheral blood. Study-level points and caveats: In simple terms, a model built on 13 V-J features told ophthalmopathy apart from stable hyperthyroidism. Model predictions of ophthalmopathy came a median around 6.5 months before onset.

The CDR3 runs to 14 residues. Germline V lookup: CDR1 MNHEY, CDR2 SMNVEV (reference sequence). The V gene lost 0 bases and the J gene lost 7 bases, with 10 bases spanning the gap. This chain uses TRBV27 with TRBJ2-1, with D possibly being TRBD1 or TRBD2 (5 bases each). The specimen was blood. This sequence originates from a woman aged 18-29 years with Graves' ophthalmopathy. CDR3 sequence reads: CASSLSWDLNEQFF. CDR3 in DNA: TGTGCCAGCAGTTTATCCTGGGACCTTAATGAGCAGTTCTTC.